This passage covers 30 T cell receptor beta chains from one sample sequenced in a study of OX40 agonist ivuxolimab in advanced cancers. TCRdb keeps only in-frame clones here, not all; method: immunoSEQ multiplex PCR. The sample contains over 15,000 clones, approximately 86% of which appear only once. Sample: CD4+ or CD8+ T cells sorted from blood, taken in a trial of the OX40 agonist ivuxolimab. These receptor sequences come from an adult with an advanced solid tumor such as melanoma, head and neck, liver or kidney cancer.

The genes are TRBV9 and TRBJ2-4, with a tentative D call TRBD2 (6 bases). The CDR3 runs 15 residues. V dropped 0 bases and J dropped 12 bases, with 19 bases sitting between them. Per the germline V gene, CDR1 is SGDLS and CDR2 is YYNGEE. The CDR3 loop reads CASSVDAGPVIDQYF. CDR3 sequence (DNA): TGTGCCAGCAGCGTAGATGCGGGACCCGTAATTGATCAGTACTTC. The whole variable domain, filled in from reference TRBV9 and TRBJ2-4, reads DSGVTQTPKHLITATGQRVTLRCSPRSGDLSVYWYQQSLDQGLQFLIQYYNGEERAKGNILERFSAQQFPDLHSELNLSSLELGDSALYFCASSVDAGPVIDQYFGAGTRLSVL.

A single count supports this clone. This rearrangement joins TRBV30 to TRBJ2-1; 9 bases fit TRBD2. This CDR3 is built from 16 residues. CDR1 is GTSNPN, CDR2 SVGIG, per germline (reference sequence). V lost 7 bases to trimming and J lost 5 bases; unmatched junction nucleotides: 15. CDR3 amino acids: CASKLWAGGKDNEQFF. CDR3 nucleotide sequence: TGTGCCTCTAAACTTTGGGCGGGAGGGAAGGACAATGAGCAGTTCTTC.

The V and J genes are TRBV27 and TRBJ2-3, with 9 nucleotides matching TRBD1. Trimming cost V 6 bases and J 4 bases; bases outside gene matches: 14. Germline lookup yields CDR1 MNHEY and CDR2 SMNVEV (reference sequence). The CDR3 runs 17 residues. In DNA form, the CDR3 reads TGTGCCAGCAGACGAGGGTGGACAGGGGCTCTCGCAGATACGCAGTATTTT. Translated: CASRRGWTGALADTQYF.

Here the CDR3 DNA reads TGTGCCAGCGGAGGGAGTTGGAGAGAGACCCAGTACTTC. Protein product: CASGGSWRETQYF. V usage is TRBV6-5 and J usage is TRBJ2-5, with a possible D match to TRBD2 (6 bases). CDR3 length: 13 amino acids. The germline V gene has CDR1 MNHEY and CDR2 SVGAGI. V lost 8 bases, J lost 4 bases, and 14 bases lay in between.

This clone has just one count. The rearrangement uses TRBV14 and TRBJ1-2; perhaps TRBD1 as D (5 bases). Trimming pared 1 base from V and 8 bases from J, leaving 11 bases between. The CDR3 runs 13 residues. The V gene's germline CDR1 is SGHDN and CDR2 FVKESK. The CDR3 coding sequence is TGTGCCAGCAGCCAAGCCAGGGTGGGCGGCTACACCTTC. It is translated as CASSQARVGGYTF.

The CDR3 DNA is TGTGCCAGCTCACCTAGGACAGGGGGGGACTATGGCTACACCTTC. Its protein is CASSPRTGGDYGYTF. The chain combines TRBV18 with TRBJ1-2; TRBD1 agrees at 10 bases. The trim removed 3 bases at V and 3 bases at J, leaving 4 bases unmatched. The CDR3 is made up of 15 amino acids. Germline lookup yields CDR1 KGHSH and CDR2 LQKENI.

This clone was detected a few times. V is TRBV6-1 and J is TRBJ2-7; D unclear. Per the germline V gene, CDR1 is MNHNS and CDR2 is SASEGT. V lost 2 bases to trimming and J lost 2 bases, with 10 bases between them. The CDR3 has 14 residues. As DNA, the CDR3 is TGTGCCAGCAGTGAAATCGTTGGGGCCTACGAGCAGTACTTC. Residues: CASSEIVGAYEQYF.

The V call is TRBV10-3, the J call TRBJ2-6; 9 bases map to TRBD1. V dropped 4 bases and J dropped 1; count of bases not matched to a gene: 8. Per germline, CDR1 ENHRY and CDR2 SYGVKD. The CDR3 has 18 amino acids. As DNA, the CDR3 is TGTGCCATCAGTGGGGCCGGGACAGGGCAATCTGGGGCCAACGTCCTGACTTTC. This encodes CAISGAGTGQSGANVLTF.

This chain joins TRBV4-2 and TRBJ2-1, with a possible D match to TRBD2 (7 bases). The length of the CDR3 is 15 residues. V shed 4 bases and J shed 9 bases, with 19 bases lying between them. Germline V lookup: CDR1 LGHNA, CDR2 YNFKEQ. The CDR3: CASSPTRGARAEQFF. CDR3 bases: TGTGCCAGCAGCCCCACCCGGGGGGCGCGTGCTGAGCAGTTCTTC.

V gene TRBV6-5 combines with J gene TRBJ2-5, with a possible D match to TRBD2 (7 bases). This CDR3 has 16 amino acids. Germline values: CDR1 MNHEY, CDR2 SVGAGI. The V and J ends lost 2 bases and 4 bases respectively, with 17 bases between them. The CDR3 protein is CASSYLSRGGGETQYF. The DNA for the CDR3 is TGTGCCAGCAGTTACCTATCTAGGGGAGGGGGAGAGACCCAGTACTTC.

This clone has a handful of counts. The chain links TRBV10-3 to TRBJ1-6; 10 positions match TRBD1. This CDR3 comprises 18 residues. The V gene's germline CDR1 is ENHRY and CDR2 SYGVKD. The V and J ends lost 4 bases and 4 bases, in that order; junction bases with no gene match: 10. CDR3 in amino acids: CAISGGQGIRTYNSPLHF. The CDR3 DNA reads as TGTGCCATCAGTGGGGGACAGGGGATCCGCACATATAATTCACCCCTCCACTTT.

J is TRBJ2-7 and V is TRBV9; D tentatively fits TRBD1 or TRBD2 (5 bases each). V gave up 2 bases and J gave up 2 bases, with 11 bases separating them. This CDR3 is built from 14 residues. Germline lookup yields CDR1 SGDLS and CDR2 YYNGEE. The CDR3 reads CASSVGGSTYEQYF. The CDR3 nucleotides are TGTGCCAGCAGCGTTGGGGGATCGACCTACGAGCAGTACTTC.

This clone appeared a single time. The gene calls are TRBV30 and TRBJ1-6; perhaps TRBD1 as D (6 bases). The CDR3 covers 15 residues. CDR1 is GTSNPN and CDR2 is SVGIG in the germline V gene (reference sequence). The ends were cut back, 5 bases at V and 0 bases at J, with 11 bases in the middle. The CDR3: CAWETGSSYNSPLHF. CDR3 bases: TGTGCCTGGGAAACAGGGAGCTCCTATAATTCACCCCTCCACTTT.

The chain is built from TRBV10-3 and TRBJ1-4, with a weak D call TRBD1 (5 bases). The germline V gene encodes CDR1 ENHRY and CDR2 SYGVKD. CDR3 length: 15 residues. V lost 5 bases, J lost 4 bases, and 14 bases lay in between. The CDR3 coding sequence is TGTGCCATCAGTAGCGGCAGTCAGGGTAATGAAAAACTGTTTTTT. As protein: CAISSGSQGNEKLFF.

The V and J genes are TRBV27 and TRBJ2-5; possible D gene TRBD1, 6 bases. Germline loops: CDR1 MNHEY, CDR2 SMNVEV (reference sequence). Trimming took off 6 bases at V and 1 base at J, with 15 bases between the two ends. The CDR3 covers 15 residues. CDR3 region: CASRGAGAAQETQYF. The DNA of the CDR3 is TGTGCCAGCAGGGGAGCAGGGGCAGCCCAAGAGACCCAGTACTTC.

The V and J genes are TRBV2 and TRBJ2-7; TRBD1 agrees at 9 bases. The CDR3 has 14 amino acids. Germline loops: CDR1 SNHLY, CDR2 FYNNEI. Trimming cost V 7 bases and J 2 bases; bases outside gene matches: 6. The CDR3 is CASNPGQGTYEQYF. The CDR3 DNA reads as TGTGCCAGCAATCCGGGACAGGGAACCTACGAGCAGTACTTC.

The CDR3, as DNA: TGTGCCAGCAGCTTAACGGGGGACAGGGGGCATGGCTACACCTTC. It encodes CASSLTGDRGHGYTF. This chain uses TRBV7-2 with TRBJ1-2; the match to TRBD1 covers 12 bases. J gave up 6 bases and V 2 bases, and 4 bases lay outside the gene matches. The CDR3 length is 15 residues. Germline V gene sequence: CDR1 SGHTA, CDR2 FQGNSA.

The rearrangement joins TRBV7-2 to TRBJ1-2; 7 bases agree with TRBD1. Germline assignment: CDR1 SGHTA and CDR2 FQGNSA. The CDR3 is made up of 16 amino acids. V dropped 6 bases and J dropped 2; count of bases not matched to a gene: 12. CDR3 in amino acids: CASSRGISGQNYGYTF. CDR3 in DNA: TGTGCCAGCAGTCGGGGAATTTCGGGACAGAACTATGGCTACACCTTC.

The DNA for the CDR3 is TGTGCCAGCAGCCTTGAGATGGGAGGAGTGTTTTTT. Residues: CASSLEMGGVFF. The chain joins TRBV7-9 to TRBJ1-4; D remains ambiguous. The CDR3 has 12 amino acids. Deletions cut 5 bases from V and 15 bases from J, with 16 bases between. Germline-derived CDR1 and CDR2 are SEHNR and FQNEAQ (reference sequence).

The V gene is TRBV19, the J gene TRBJ1-1; TRBD1 matches at 7 bases. The CDR3 totals 12 residues. J gave up 6 bases and V 10 bases, and 8 bases lay outside the gene matches. Per germline, CDR1 LNHDA and CDR2 SQIVND (reference sequence). The CDR3 DNA is TGTGCCACCCAGGGGGTGGGCGCTGAAGCTTTCTTT. Protein: CATQGVGAEAFF.

The chain recombines TRBV5-1 with TRBJ2-3, with no clear D. CDR1 and CDR2 from the germline V gene are SGHRS and YFSETQ. The CDR3 is made up of 14 amino acids. Trimming removed 2 bases at V and 2 bases at J, with 9 bases between. The CDR3 coding sequence is TGCGCCAGCAGCTTAATGGATAACACAGATACGCAGTATTTT. It translates to CASSLMDNTDTQYF.

This clone was detected once. The rearrangement uses TRBV9 and TRBJ2-7, with 10 bases lining up with TRBD1. Germline trimming cut 3 bases from V and 6 bases from J; bases unmatched to any gene: 9. The germline CDR1 and CDR2 sequences are SGDLS and YYNGEE. CDR3 length: 15 amino acids. The DNA for the CDR3 is TGTGCCAGCAGCGAGTATGGACAGGGGGGAGTCGAGCAGTACTTC. The encoded protein is CASSEYGQGGVEQYF.

The chain recombines TRBV7-8 with TRBJ2-7; 8 positions agree with TRBD2. Per germline, CDR1 SGHVS and CDR2 FQNEAQ. V dropped 5 bases and J dropped 6; count of bases not matched to a gene: 12. CDR3 length equals 15 residues. CDR3 loop: CASSLRLAGFGEQYF. CDR3 DNA sequence: TGTGCCAGCAGCCTCCGGTTAGCGGGATTTGGCGAGCAGTACTTC.

This clone appeared once. V and J are TRBV18 and TRBJ2-1; tentative D call: TRBD2 (6 bases). V was clipped by 1 base and J by 5 bases, with 12 bases between them. Germline V lookup: CDR1 KGHSH, CDR2 LQKENI. The CDR3 spans 15 residues. The CDR3 DNA is TGTGCCAGCTCACCACGGCGCGGGATGGACAATGAGCAGTTCTTC. Amino acids: CASSPRRGMDNEQFF.

The chain employs TRBV6-5 and TRBJ2-6; 10 bases align to TRBD1. CDR3 length: 15 amino acids. V trimming: 5 bases; J trimming: 2 bases; junction bases outside the gene matches: 0. The germline gives CDR1 MNHEY, CDR2 SVGAGI. The CDR3 sequence is CASSGQGAGANVLTF. As DNA, the CDR3 is TGTGCCAGCAGTGGACAGGGGGCTGGGGCCAACGTCCTGACTTTC.

This clone was picked up a small number of times. The J gene is TRBJ2-2, the V gene TRBV28; D is unresolved. The V and J ends lost 7 bases and 6 bases respectively, with 21 bases between them. The CDR3 is 16 residues long. Germline V gives CDR1 MDHEN, CDR2 SYDVKM. CDR3 in DNA: TGTGCCAGCAATTCAGGCCCAGCAAAGATCTCCGGGGAGCTGTTTTTT. Amino acid sequence: CASNSGPAKISGELFF.

The V gene is TRBV19, the J gene TRBJ2-7, with D possibly matching TRBD1 (6 bases). V lost 3 bases to trimming and J lost 0 bases, with 6 bases between them. Germline V gene sequence: CDR1 LNHDA, CDR2 SQIVND (reference sequence). CDR3 size: 13 residues. CDR3 sequence reads: CASSMGASYEQYF. CDR3 coding DNA: TGTGCCAGTAGTATGGGGGCCTCCTACGAGCAGTACTTC. Using reference TRBV19 and TRBJ2-7 for the parts outside the CDR3, the full variable domain is DGGITQSPKYLFRKEGQNVTLSCEQNLNHDAMYWYRQDPGQGLRLIYYSQIVNDFQKGDIAEGYSVSREKKESFPLTVTSAQKNPTAFYLCASSMGASYEQYFGPGTRLTVT.

This chain uses TRBV28 with TRBJ2-5, with D possibly TRBD1 on 5 matching bases. Near its end, the DNA agrees better with TRBJ2-7, so the J call may be wrong. CDR1 and CDR2 from the germline V gene are MDHEN and SYDVKM. This CDR3 contains 14 residues. CDR3 residues: CASSFTARANEQYF. In nucleotides, the CDR3 is TGTGCCAGCAGTTTTACCGCCAGGGCGAACGAGCAGTACTTC.

The chain links TRBV5-8 to TRBJ2-2, with 8 bases identical to TRBD1. V shed 7 bases, J shed 1 base, and the junction held 6 bases outside the gene matches. CDR1 and CDR2 from the germline V gene are SGHTS and YDEGEE. This CDR3 is built from 15 residues. CDR3 nucleotide sequence: TGTGCCAGCCCTACAGGGGGTCTGAACACCGGGGAGCTGTTTTTT. It is translated as CASPTGGLNTGELFF.

The gene calls are TRBV27 and TRBJ1-1; the D is unclear. Germline V gene lookup returns CDR1 MNHEY and CDR2 SMNVEV (reference sequence). The V and J ends lost 6 bases and 0 bases respectively, with 8 bases between them. The CDR3 runs 13 residues. The CDR3 reads CASSPRLNTEAFF. CDR3 nucleotides: TGTGCCAGCAGCCCCCGTCTGAACACTGAAGCTTTCTTT.